This entry lists 5 T cell receptor beta chains sequenced from one sample in a study of post-analysis software for immune sequencing data. Study results and caveats: Controls had lower frequencies than patients of roughly five TRBV segments, which included TRBV5-6, TRBV5-1 and TRBV20-1.

Unique molecular identifiers were present in the TCR beta cDNA libraries. TCRdb re-derived calls from the PCR reads in MiXCR, one entry per CDR3 protein. The repertoire holds roughly 800,000 distinct CDR3 sequences, with about 45% as singletons. For these TCRs, the target antigens are not known. The sequenced sample was blood. The origin of the receptors is a girl under 18 with multiple sclerosis.

This clonotype has a handful of counts. The chain uses TRBV9 and TRBJ2-1; 7 positions match TRBD2. Looked up from germline, CDR1 is SGDLS and CDR2 is YYNGEE. V trimming: 4 bases; J trimming: 8 bases; junction bases outside the gene matches: 12. This CDR3 has 15 residues. CDR3 in DNA: TGTGCCAGCAGCCCCCGCGAGCGGGGTTTCTATGAGCAGTTCTTC. This gives the protein CASSPRERGFYEQFF.

This clonotype has a handful of counts. This chain uses TRBV6-6 with TRBJ2-5, with D possibly TRBD1 on 6 matching bases. Germline V gene data show CDR1 as MNHNY and CDR2 as SVGAGI (reference sequence). Trimming took 4 bases from V and 1 from J, leaving 19 bases between them. This CDR3 region has 17 residues. The CDR3: CASSSRAAGVFQETQYF. The DNA of the CDR3 is TGTGCCAGCAGTTCCCGTGCGGCAGGGGTCTTCCAAGAGACCCAGTACTTC.

This clonotype has more than one count but fewer than ten. The chain links TRBV25-1 to TRBJ2-1, with D possibly being TRBD1 or TRBD2 (5 bases each). In germline, CDR1 is MGHDK, CDR2 SYGVNS. The CDR3 runs 14 residues. V was cut by 4 bases and J by 4 bases, with 11 bases left in between. The CDR3 loop is CASSGDRMYNEQFF. The CDR3 coding sequence is TGTGCCAGCAGTGGGGACCGTATGTACAATGAGCAGTTCTTC.

This clonotype was seen only a few times. The V gene is TRBV28, the J gene TRBJ2-3; 13 bases line up with TRBD2. The CDR3 contains 18 residues. Germline V CDR1 and CDR2: MDHEN, SYDVKM. The V and J ends lost 3 bases and 4 bases, in that order; junction bases with no gene match: 10. The CDR3: CASSFHRTSGSRADTQYF. The CDR3 DNA is TGTGCCAGCAGTTTCCACCGGACTAGCGGGAGTAGGGCAGATACGCAGTATTTT.

This clonotype showed up just a few times. The V call is TRBV20-1, the J call TRBJ2-5, with 9 bases lining up with TRBD1. TRBJ2-7 matches the DNA end more closely, so the J call is doubtful. Per the germline V gene, CDR1 is DFQATT and CDR2 is SNEGSKA (reference sequence). The CDR3 totals 13 residues. CDR3 loop: CSAGTDRGYEQYF. CDR3 bases: TGCAGTGCAGGAACGGACAGGGGATACGAGCAGTACTTC.